The 16 T cell receptor beta chains in this list originate from one sample, sequenced in a study of technical replicates of blood from a handful of donors. The table came from immunoSEQ multiplex PCR; TCRdb's copy has only in-frame clones and leaves some out. The table lists 76,000 or so clones, around 85% of them singletons, with roughly 4.5% in the top ten. Sequenced input: PBMCs. The receptors were gathered from a human donor in good health. Some clones in this sample may be carry-over from other donors' samples.

V and J are TRBV7-2 and TRBJ2-1, with 9 nucleotides matching TRBD2. CDR3 length equals 15 residues. The V gene end was trimmed by 3 bases and the J gene end by 10 bases; junction bases not matched to a gene: 10. From germline, CDR1 is SGHTA and CDR2 FQGNSA. The CDR3 DNA is TGTGCCAGCAGCTTGAGCGGGGGGCCCACGAGGGAGCAGTTCTTC. Its translation: CASSLSGGPTREQFF.

The chain employs TRBV19 and TRBJ1-2; TRBD1 is a possible D gene (6 bases). This CDR3 has 12 residues. Trimming took 6 bases from V and 6 from J, leaving 11 bases between them. Germline V gene sequence: CDR1 LNHDA, CDR2 SQIVND (reference sequence). This CDR3 reads CASRDRNHGYTF. The CDR3 nucleotides read TGTGCCAGTAGAGACAGGAACCATGGCTACACCTTC.

The chain combines TRBV19 with TRBJ1-2, with D possibly matching TRBD1 (6 bases). The CDR3 totals 16 residues. The V gene's germline CDR1 is LNHDA and CDR2 SQIVND (reference sequence). V gave up 0 bases and J gave up 2 bases, with 13 bases separating them. The CDR3 loop is CASSIDPNRVNYGYTF. CDR3 nucleotides: TGTGCCAGTAGTATAGATCCGAACAGGGTCAACTATGGCTACACCTTC.

The chain recombines TRBV12-1 with TRBJ2-7; the D call of TRBD1 is as the table states it, not checked on the DNA. TRBV12-1 is designated a pseudogene. This CDR3 has 16 amino acids. DNA for the CDR3: TGTGCCAGCACCCTCTTTGGGACAGCCCTTTCCTACGAGCAGTACTTC. It encodes CASTLFGTALSYEQYF.

The chain links TRBV29-1 to TRBJ2-7, with TRBD1 matching 7 bases. The J segment lost 0 bases and the V segment lost 0 bases, leaving 8 bases of the junction unmatched. Looked up from germline, CDR1 is SQVTM and CDR2 is ANQGSEA. The CDR3 spans 16 residues. The CDR3 loop reads CSVEDGEGADSYEQYF. The DNA for the CDR3 is TGCAGCGTTGAAGATGGTGAGGGGGCCGACTCCTACGAGCAGTACTTC.

The chain links TRBV5-1 to TRBJ2-2, with 7 bases that match TRBD1. The CDR3 has 12 amino acids. V lost 4 bases and J lost 8; bases outside the gene matches: 2. CDR1 and CDR2 from the germline V gene are SGHRS and YFSETQ. This chain's CDR3 is CASSPGQGELFF. CDR3 bases: TGCGCCAGCAGCCCGGGACAGGGGGAGCTGTTTTTT.

The chain is built from TRBV7-6 and TRBJ2-3; 9 bases match TRBD2. CDR1 and CDR2 (germline): SGHVS, FNYEAQ. This CDR3 spans 15 amino acids. V was pared by 3 bases and J by 3 bases, with 4 bases of the junction left unmatched. Here the CDR3 DNA reads TGTGCCAGCAGCTTGGATAGCGGGAGTACAGATACGCAGTATTTT. It specifies CASSLDSGSTDTQYF. The full variable domain, completed using reference TRBV7-6 and TRBJ2-3, is GAGVSQSPRYKVTKRGQDVALRCDPISGHVSLYWYRQALGQGPEFLTYFNYEAQQDKSGLPNDRFSAERPEGSISTLTIQRTEQRDSAMYRCASSLDSGSTDTQYFGPGTRLTVL.

The V and J genes are TRBV5-1 and TRBJ1-4, with D maybe TRBD1 (6 bases). V was cut by 0 bases and J by 7 bases, with 22 bases left in between. Germline V gene sequence: CDR1 SGHRS, CDR2 YFSETQ. The CDR3 extends over 18 amino acids. CDR3 in amino acids: CASSLAVGYNPGAEKLFF. DNA of the CDR3: TGCGCCAGCAGCTTGGCCGTGGGATATAATCCAGGGGCTGAAAAACTGTTTTTT. The full variable domain, in which reference TRBV5-1 and TRBJ1-4 provide the parts outside the CDR3, is KAGVTQTPRYLIKTRGQQVTLSCSPISGHRSVSWYQQTPGQGLQFLFEYFSETQRNKGNFPGRFSGRQFSNSRSEMNVSTLELGDSALYLCASSLAVGYNPGAEKLFFGSGTQLSVL.

The chain has TRBV5-5 and TRBJ2-5, with 7 bases lining up with TRBD1. Germline CDR1 reads SGHKS; CDR2 reads YYEKEE (reference sequence). CDR3 length equals 15 residues. Trimming cost V 0 bases and J 2 bases; bases outside gene matches: 4. CDR3 loop: CASSLVQGLQETQYF. DNA of the CDR3: TGTGCCAGCAGCTTGGTACAGGGGCTTCAAGAGACCCAGTACTTC.

J is TRBJ1-1 and V is TRBV21-1; TRBD1 was called by the table and not checked on the DNA. TRBV21-1 is a pseudogene. CDR3 length equals 15 residues. The CDR3 loop is CASSSVGLRTTEAFF. In DNA form, the CDR3 reads TGTGCCAGCAGCTCAGTGGGGCTCCGGACAACTGAAGCTTTCTTT.

This clone was seen only once. In DNA form, the CDR3 reads TGCGCCAGCAGCCAAGACAAGCTGGTAGGAGGGCTGGGTGAGCAGTTCTTC. It yields the protein CASSQDKLVGGLGEQFF. The chain links TRBV4-3 to TRBJ2-1; possible D gene TRBD2, 6 bases. This CDR3 contains 17 residues. The germline CDR1 and CDR2 sequences are LGHNA and YSLEER. Trimming left V 0 bases short and J 9 bases short, with 21 bases between.

In this sample, this clone turned up a few times. The chain joins TRBV7-9 to TRBJ2-2; weak D call: TRBD2 (6 bases). Germline V gene sequence: CDR1 SEHNR, CDR2 FQNEAQ (reference sequence). The CDR3 sequence is 13 residues long. V lost 5 bases and J 4 bases, leaving 8 bases between the germline ends. The CDR3 protein is CASSLGGTGELFF. The CDR3 DNA is TGTGCCAGCAGCCTGGGAGGCACCGGGGAGCTGTTTTTT. The full variable domain, rest sourced from reference TRBV7-9 and TRBJ2-2, is DTGVSQNPRHKITKRGQNVTFRCDPISEHNRLYWYRQTLGQGPEFLTYFQNEAQLEKSRLLSDRFSAERPKGSFSTLEIQRTEQGDSAMYLCASSLGGTGELFFGEGSRLTVL.

The chain combines TRBV5-1 with TRBJ2-7, with D uncertain. The CDR3 length is 15 residues. CDR1 is SGHRS and CDR2 is YFSETQ in the germline V gene. Trimming took 0 bases from V and 0 from J, leaving 10 bases between them. CDR3 protein: CASSLELTRSYEQYF. CDR3 in DNA: TGCGCCAGCAGCTTGGAACTAACTCGCTCCTACGAGCAGTACTTC.

The V and J genes are TRBV18 and TRBJ2-1; 13 bases agree with TRBD2. CDR3 length: 15 amino acids. The V segment lost 6 bases and the J segment 7 bases; nucleotides outside the gene matches: 6. Germline CDR1 and CDR2: KGHSH and LQKENI. The CDR3 loop is CASSLLAGGGNEQFF. Written as DNA, the CDR3 is TGTGCCAGCTCTCTACTAGCGGGAGGGGGAAATGAGCAGTTCTTC.

The J gene is TRBJ1-4, the V gene TRBV15; tentative D call: TRBD1 (5 bases). V was trimmed by 0 bases and J by 8 bases, leaving 13 bases between them. The CDR3 is made up of 15 amino acids. Per germline, CDR1 LNHNV and CDR2 YYDKDF (reference sequence). The CDR3 DNA reads as TGTGCCACCAGCAGAGATCCGGGGGGAAGCGAAAAACTGTTTTTT. Protein product: CATSRDPGGSEKLFF.

This clone has more than one count but fewer than ten. This chain connects TRBV19 to TRBJ1-1; D is perhaps TRBD1 (6 bases). The CDR3 length is 13 residues. With 5 bases removed from V and 1 base from J, the gap between germline ends came to 8 bases. The germline V gene has CDR1 LNHDA and CDR2 SQIVND (reference sequence). In DNA form, the CDR3 reads TGTGCCAGTAGTTTACAGGGGAACACTGAAGCTTTCTTT. Translation gives CASSLQGNTEAFF.